One T cell receptor (beta chain) is described in this entry. Its antigen is not known. As the method for making TCR beta libraries, quantitative 5'-RACE with molecular barcodes was used. TCRdb independently ran MiXCR on the 5' RACE reads; one entry per CDR3 protein. The data show over 600,000 distinct CDR3 sequences, around 19% seen once. The CDR3 runs 15 residues. The V and J ends lost 5 bases and 6 bases, in that order; junction bases with no gene match: 6. The sample comes from a study of CD8 T cells in ankylosing spondylitis. Study outcomes and limitations: Reports of some motif variants in reactive arthritis synovial fluid and blood predate this one. Matched ankylosing spondylitis synovial fluid reportedly contained a significantly enriched population of disease-linked clones. A motif of eight highly homologous TCR beta variants was seen as apparently characteristic of ankylosing spondylitis blood.

The V gene is TRBV12-3 or TRBV12-4, the J gene TRBJ2-2; 10 bases are a match to TRBD1. The sequenced material came from blood, either unsorted or a sorted T cell fraction (not recorded which). This receptor was obtained from a male donor with ankylosing spondylitis. The CDR3 sequence is CASSPGTGEAGELFF. The DNA of the CDR3 is TGTGCCAGCAGTCCTGGGACAGGGGAGGCCGGGGAGCTGTTTTTT.